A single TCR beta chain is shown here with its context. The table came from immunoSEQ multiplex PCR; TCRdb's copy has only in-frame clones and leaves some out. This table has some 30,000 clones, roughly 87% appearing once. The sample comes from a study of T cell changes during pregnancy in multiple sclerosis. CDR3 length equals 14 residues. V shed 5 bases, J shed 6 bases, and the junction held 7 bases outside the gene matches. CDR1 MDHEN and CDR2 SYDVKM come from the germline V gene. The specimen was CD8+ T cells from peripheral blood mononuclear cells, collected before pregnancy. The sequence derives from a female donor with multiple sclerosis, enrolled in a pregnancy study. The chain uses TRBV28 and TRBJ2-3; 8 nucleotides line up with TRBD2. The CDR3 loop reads CASSPAGEGDTQYF. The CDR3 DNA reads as TGTGCCAGCAGTCCAGCGGGAGAGGGTGATACGCAGTATTTT.